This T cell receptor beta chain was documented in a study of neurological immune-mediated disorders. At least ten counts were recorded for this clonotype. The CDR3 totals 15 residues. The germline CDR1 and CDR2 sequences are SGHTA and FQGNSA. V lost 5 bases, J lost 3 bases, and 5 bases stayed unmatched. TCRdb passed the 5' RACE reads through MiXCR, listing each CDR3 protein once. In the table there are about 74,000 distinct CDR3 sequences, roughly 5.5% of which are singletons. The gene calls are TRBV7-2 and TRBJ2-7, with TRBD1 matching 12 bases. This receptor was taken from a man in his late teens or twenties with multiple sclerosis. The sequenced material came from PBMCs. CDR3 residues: CASSTGTGGVYEQYF. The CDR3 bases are TGTGCCAGCAGCACTGGGACAGGGGGCGTCTACGAGCAGTACTTC.